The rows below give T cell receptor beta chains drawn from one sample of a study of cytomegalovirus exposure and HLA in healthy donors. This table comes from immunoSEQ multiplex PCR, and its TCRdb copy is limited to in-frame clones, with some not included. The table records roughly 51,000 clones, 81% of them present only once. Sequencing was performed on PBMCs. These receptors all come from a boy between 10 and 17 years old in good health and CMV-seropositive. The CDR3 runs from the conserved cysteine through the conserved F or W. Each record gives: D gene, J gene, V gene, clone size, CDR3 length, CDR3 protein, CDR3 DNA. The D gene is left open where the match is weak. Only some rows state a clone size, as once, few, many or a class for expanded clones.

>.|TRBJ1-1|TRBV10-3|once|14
CAISDGRVTTEAFF
TGTGCCATCAGTGACGGCAGGGTGACCACTGAAGCTTTCTTT
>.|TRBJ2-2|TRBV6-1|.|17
CASSEAQSAGGTGELFF
TGTGCCAGCAGTGAAGCGCAGTCGGCGGGCGGCACCGGGGAGCTGTTTTTT
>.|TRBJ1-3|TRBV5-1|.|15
CASSHRGARGNTIYF
TGCGCCAGCAGCCACCGTGGGGCGCGAGGAAACACCATATATTTT
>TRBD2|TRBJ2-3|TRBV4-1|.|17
CASRLAGGPSVTDTQYF
TGCGCCAGCCGATTAGCGGGGGGCCCCTCGGTGACAGATACGCAGTATTTT
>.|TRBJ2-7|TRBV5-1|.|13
CASSLMGLYEQYF
TGCGCCAGCAGCTTAATGGGCCTCTACGAGCAGTACTTC
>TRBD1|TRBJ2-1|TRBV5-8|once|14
CASSWGTGVDEQFF
TGTGCCAGCAGCTGGGGGACAGGGGTCGATGAGCAGTTCTTC
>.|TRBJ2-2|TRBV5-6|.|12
CASSLLTGELFF
TGTGCCAGCAGCTTATTAACCGGGGAGCTGTTTTTT
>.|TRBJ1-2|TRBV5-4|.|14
CASSPRRDANGYTF
TGTGCCAGCAGCCCGAGGCGGGACGCGAATGGCTACACCTTC
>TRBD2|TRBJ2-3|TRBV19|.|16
CASKDLASGAWDTQYF
TGTGCCAGTAAGGACCTGGCTAGCGGGGCTTGGGATACGCAGTATTTT
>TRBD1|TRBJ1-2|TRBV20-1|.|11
CSAGTGWGYTF
TGCAGTGCTGGGACAGGCTGGGGCTACACCTTC
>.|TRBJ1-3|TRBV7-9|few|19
CASSEPTGTPLTNGNTIYF
TGTGCCAGCAGCGAACCTACAGGGACCCCCCTTACGAATGGAAACACCATATATTTT
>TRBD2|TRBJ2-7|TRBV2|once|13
CASSGLAGDEQYF
TGTGCCAGCAGCGGACTAGCGGGGGACGAGCAGTACTTC
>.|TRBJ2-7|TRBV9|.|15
CASSVSDGYTYEQYF
TGTGCCAGCAGCGTAAGCGACGGCTATACCTACGAGCAGTACTTC
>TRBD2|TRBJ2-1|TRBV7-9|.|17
CSSSLEGGLAGFNEQFF
TGTTCCAGCAGCTTAGAAGGGGGACTAGCGGGCTTCAATGAGCAGTTCTTC
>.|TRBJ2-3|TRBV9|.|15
CASSVEAGDTDTQYF
TGTGCCAGCAGCGTAGAAGCGGGTGACACAGATACGCAGTATTTT
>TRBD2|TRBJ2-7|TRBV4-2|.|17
CASSLQPLAGNSYEQYF
TGTGCCAGCAGCCTCCAACCCCTAGCGGGGAACTCCTACGAGCAGTACTTC
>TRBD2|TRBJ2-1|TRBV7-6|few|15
CATMTGTSSRNEQFF
TGTGCCACGATGACCGGGACTAGCTCTCGGAATGAGCAGTTCTTC
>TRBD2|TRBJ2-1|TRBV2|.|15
CASRATSGGRDEQFF
TGTGCCAGCAGGGCTACTAGCGGGGGGAGGGATGAGCAGTTCTTC
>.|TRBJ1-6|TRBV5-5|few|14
CASSPDRVYSPLHF
TGTGCCAGCAGCCCCGATCGGGTGTATTCACCCCTCCACTTT
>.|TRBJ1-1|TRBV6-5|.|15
CASRSQGLIHTEAFF
TGTGCCAGCAGATCCCAGGGACTGATACACACTGAAGCTTTCTTT
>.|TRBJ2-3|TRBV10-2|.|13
CASRGLGTDTQYF
TGCGCCAGCCGGGGGTTGGGCACAGATACGCAGTATTTT
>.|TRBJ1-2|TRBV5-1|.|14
CASSLRSGVSGYTF
TGCGCCAGCAGCTTACGGTCAGGGGTGAGTGGCTACACCTTC
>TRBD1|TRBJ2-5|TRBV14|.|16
CASSHIRNRGYETQYF
TGTGCCAGCAGCCATATTCGAAACAGGGGGTATGAGACCCAGTACTTC
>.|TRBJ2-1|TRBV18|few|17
CASSPFEGDQGYNEQFF
TGTGCCAGCTCACCATTCGAGGGGGACCAGGGGTACAATGAGCAGTTCTTC
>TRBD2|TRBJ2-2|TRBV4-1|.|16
CASSPLTSGGTGELFF
TGCGCCAGCAGCCCACTAACTAGCGGGGGTACCGGGGAGCTGTTTTTT
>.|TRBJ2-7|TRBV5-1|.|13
CASSLSLVGEQYF
TGCGCCAGCAGCCTAAGCTTGGTCGGCGAGCAGTACTTC
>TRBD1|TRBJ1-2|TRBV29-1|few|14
CSAEGGQGAKGYTF
TGCAGCGCCGAGGGGGGTCAGGGGGCGAAAGGCTACACCTTC
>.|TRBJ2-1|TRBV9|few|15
CASSVDRGTYNEQFF
TGTGCCAGCAGCGTTGACCGGGGGACGTACAATGAGCAGTTCTTC
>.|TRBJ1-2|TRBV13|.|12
CASSPVSYGYTF
TGTGCCAGCAGCCCCGTCTCCTATGGCTACACCTTC
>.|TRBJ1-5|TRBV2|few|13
CASSPEGEQPQHF
TGTGCCAGTTCCCCAGAGGGGGAACAGCCCCAGCATTTT
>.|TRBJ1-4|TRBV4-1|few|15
CASSQDYPRVEKLFF
TGCGCCAGCAGCCAAGATTACCCGAGGGTGGAAAAACTGTTTTTT
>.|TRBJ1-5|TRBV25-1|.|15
CASSPPGWVGQPQHF
TGTGCCAGCAGTCCCCCGGGGTGGGTGGGTCAGCCCCAGCATTTT
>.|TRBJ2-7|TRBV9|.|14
CASSVEAPSYEQYF
TGTGCCAGCAGCGTAGAAGCCCCCTCCTACGAGCAGTACTTC
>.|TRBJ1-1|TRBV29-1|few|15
CSVEGLDGMNTEAFF
TGCAGCGTTGAAGGCCTGGACGGGATGAACACTGAAGCTTTCTTT
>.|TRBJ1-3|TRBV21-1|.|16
CASRLHTQDSGNTIYF
TGTGCCAGCAGACTCCACACGCAGGACTCTGGAAACACCATATATTTT
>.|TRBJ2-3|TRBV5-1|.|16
CASSLAGDPGTDTQYF
TGCGCCAGCAGCTTGGCGGGGGACCCCGGCACAGATACGCAGTATTTT
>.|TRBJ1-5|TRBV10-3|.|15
CAISQGLDSDQPQHF
TGTGCCATCAGTCAAGGTCTGGACAGCGATCAGCCCCAGCATTTT
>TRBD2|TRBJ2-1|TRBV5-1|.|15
CASRLLAGGWNEQFF
TGCGCCAGCAGGTTACTAGCGGGGGGGTGGAATGAGCAGTTCTTC
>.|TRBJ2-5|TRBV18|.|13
CASSPPESETQYF
TGTGCCAGCTCACCACCCGAGTCAGAGACCCAGTACTTC
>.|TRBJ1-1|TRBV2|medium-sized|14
CASQKGGLNTEAFF
TGTGCCAGTCAGAAGGGGGGGCTGAACACTGAAGCTTTCTTT
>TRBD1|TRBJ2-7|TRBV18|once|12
CASSPDRAGQYF
TGTGCCAGCTCACCCGACAGGGCCGGGCAGTACTTC
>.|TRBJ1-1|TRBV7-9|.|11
CALGRDTEAFF
TGTGCCCTCGGGAGGGACACTGAAGCTTTCTTT
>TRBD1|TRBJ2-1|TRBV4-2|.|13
CASKGDRPNEQFF
TGTGCCAGCAAGGGGGACAGGCCAAATGAGCAGTTCTTC
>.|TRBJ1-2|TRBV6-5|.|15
CASSYASGAGDGYTF
TGTGCCAGCAGTTACGCATCAGGGGCTGGGGACGGCTACACCTTC
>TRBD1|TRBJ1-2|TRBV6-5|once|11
CASSTGDGYTF
TGTGCCAGCAGTACAGGGGATGGCTACACCTTC